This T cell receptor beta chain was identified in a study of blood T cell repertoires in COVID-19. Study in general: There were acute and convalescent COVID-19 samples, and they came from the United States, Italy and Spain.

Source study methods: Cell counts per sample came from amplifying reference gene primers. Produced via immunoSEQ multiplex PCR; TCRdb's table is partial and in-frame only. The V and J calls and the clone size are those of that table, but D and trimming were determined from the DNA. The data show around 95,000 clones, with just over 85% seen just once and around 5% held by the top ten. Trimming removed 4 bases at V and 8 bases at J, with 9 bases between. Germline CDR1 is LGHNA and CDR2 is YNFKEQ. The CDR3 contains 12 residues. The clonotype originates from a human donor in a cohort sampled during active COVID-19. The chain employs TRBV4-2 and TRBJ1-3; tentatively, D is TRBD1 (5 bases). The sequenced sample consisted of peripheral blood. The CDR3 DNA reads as TGTGCCAGCAGCCGAAAAGGGGACACCATATATTTT. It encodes CASSRKGDTIYF.